This T cell receptor (beta chain) was captured by sequencing in a study of radiotherapy plus CTLA-4 blockade in lung cancer. Sequencing was performed with immunoSEQ multiplex PCR; in TCRdb, only in-frame clones are kept and a portion is missing. The sample records 35,000 or so clones, around 85% being singletons. Trimming shortened V by 0 bases and J by 15 bases, and 15 bases separated the two germline ends. This CDR3 comprises 13 residues. Germline V CDR1 and CDR2: SGHTA, FQGNSA. The sequence came from a human donor with non-small cell lung cancer who had stable disease on radiotherapy plus ipilimumab. Sequencing used peripheral blood, obtained from a patient treated with radiotherapy plus ipilimumab. The genes are TRBV7-2 and TRBJ2-1, with TRBD2 as a possible D gene (6 bases). This chain's CDR3 is CASSLALETRGFF. The CDR3 DNA is TGTGCCAGCAGCTTAGCGCTTGAGACTAGGGGGTTCTTC.